The entry below gives a single T cell receptor (beta chain) sequence along with its context. This sample was included in a study of CD8 T cells in Susac syndrome. With random hexamers, 0.5 to 1 ug RNA was reverse transcribed. A single record per CDR3 protein comes from TCRdb applying MiXCR to the immunoSEQ multiplex PCR reads. The data contain fewer than 150,000 distinct CDR3 sequences, roughly 94% of them singletons. Germline V gene data show CDR1 as SGHVS and CDR2 as FQNEAQ. The CDR3 covers 16 residues. Trimming at V came to 2 bases and at J to 7 bases, leaving 6 bases not matched to a gene. This chain uses TRBV7-8 with TRBJ2-4; 12 nucleotides match TRBD2. This clonotype originated in a human donor in good health. The specimen was CD8+ T cells from PBMCs. CDR3 residues: CASSLNAGTSGNIQYF. The DNA of the CDR3 is TGTGCCAGCAGCTTAAACGCCGGGACTAGCGGGAACATTCAGTACTTC. The full variable domain, its missing parts supplied by reference TRBV7-8 and TRBJ2-4, is GAGVSQSPRYKVAKRGQDVALRCDPISGHVSLFWYQQALGQGPEFLTYFQNEAQLDKSGLPSDRFFAERPEGSVSTLKIQRTQQEDSAVYLCASSLNAGTSGNIQYFGAGTRLSVL.